The next 2 T cell receptor beta chains were all read from a single sample in a study of human T cells and chemical hapten exposure. A single record per CDR3 protein comes from TCRdb applying MiXCR to the RACE reads. Of approximately 90,000 distinct CDR3 sequences listed, about 11% are singletons. Time point noted: patch test 2, 6 weeks after DPC sensitization. Treatment indicated: therapeutic diphenylcyclopropenone sensitization with weekly scalp DPC. The material was whole blood, obtained in connection with sensitization to the hapten diphenylcyclopropenone (DPC). The receptors here all came from a man in his forties with alopecia areata. Some clones in this sample may be carry-over from other donors' samples.

There are many counts of this clonotype. The chain has TRBV28 and TRBJ2-1; 8 bases line up with TRBD2. The CDR3 has 15 residues. Germline assignment: CDR1 MDHEN and CDR2 SYDVKM. J lost 10 bases, V lost 3 bases, and 11 bases had no gene match. The chain's CDR3 is CASSFSGTSFSEQFF. In nucleotides, the CDR3 is TGTGCCAGCAGTTTTAGCGGGACTAGTTTCAGCGAGCAGTTCTTC.

The genes are TRBV12-3 or TRBV12-4 and TRBJ2-5; D may be TRBD2 (6 bases). The V end was cut by 6 bases, the J end by 4 bases, with 12 bases between. The CDR3 is 13 residues long. CDR3 nucleotides: TGTGCCAGCAGCCCCGGGAGCGCAGAGACCCAGTACTTC. Protein sequence: CASSPGSAETQYF.